This passage covers 27 T cell receptor beta chains from one sample sequenced in a study of blood T cell repertoires in COVID-19. Clones were sequenced by immunoSEQ multiplex PCR, and TCRdb holds only the in-frame ones, with some missing. The sample comprises over 150,000 clones, roughly 86% of which are singletons, and around 2.9% rests with the top ten. The sample taken for sequencing was peripheral blood. The source of these receptors is a woman over 75 with COVID-19, enrolled during active disease.

The chain is built from TRBV5-1 and TRBJ2-7; D is possibly TRBD2 (5 bases). The V end lost 0 bases, the J end lost 7 bases, and 20 bases lay between the germline ends. CDR3 size: 16 residues. Germline CDR1 and CDR2: SGHRS and YFSETQ. CDR3 DNA: TGCGCCAGCAGCTTGGAAATGATTCTCTACTGCGGGGAGCAGTACTTC. Protein: CASSLEMILYCGEQYF.

This chain uses TRBV2 with TRBJ2-4; D perhaps matches TRBD1 (5 bases). V shed 3 bases and J shed 7 bases, with 7 bases lying between them. Germline CDR1 and CDR2: SNHLY and FYNNEI. This CDR3 contains 12 residues. CDR3 loop: CASSDRVNIQYF. CDR3 in DNA: TGTGCCAGCAGTGACAGGGTTAACATTCAGTACTTC.

The chain combines TRBV19 with TRBJ2-3, with D maybe TRBD2 (5 bases). Trimming took 4 bases from V and 4 from J, leaving 21 bases between them. Germline CDR1 and CDR2: LNHDA and SQIVND (reference sequence). This CDR3 has 17 residues. Here the CDR3 reads CASSKFLEIRGPDTQYF. Written as DNA, the CDR3 is TGTGCCAGTAGTAAGTTTCTGGAGATACGAGGGCCAGATACGCAGTATTTT.

CDR3 DNA: TGTGCCAGCAGCGTAATCAATACCGGGGAGCTGTTTTTT. Protein product: CASSVINTGELFF. This chain joins TRBV9 and TRBJ2-2; D is ambiguous. CDR1 and CDR2 (germline): SGDLS, YYNGEE. The CDR3 runs to 13 residues. Trimming removed 1 base from V and 5 bases from J, with 6 bases in between.

This chain connects TRBV5-1 to TRBJ2-7; TRBD1 aligns across 9 bases. The V gene's germline CDR1 is SGHRS and CDR2 YFSETQ. V was pared by 0 bases and J by 3 bases, with 10 bases of the junction left unmatched. The CDR3 consists of 17 residues. The CDR3 region is CASSLAETGGWHYEQYF. The CDR3 DNA sequence: TGCGCCAGCAGCTTGGCCGAGACAGGGGGGTGGCACTACGAGCAGTACTTC.

This clone is a singleton in its sample. The CDR3 region has the DNA TGTGCCAGTAGTATAGAGTTCGGGCGGCGGGTCTCCGGGGCCAACGTCCTGACTTTC. This sequence encodes CASSIEFGRRVSGANVLTF. The chain links TRBV19 to TRBJ2-6, with D possibly TRBD2 on 5 matching bases. The CDR3 is 19 residues long. V lost 0 bases, J lost 4 bases, and 19 bases lay in between. Germline V gene data show CDR1 as LNHDA and CDR2 as SQIVND (reference sequence).

The genes are TRBV19 and TRBJ1-1; D gene ambiguous. The germline CDR1 and CDR2 sequences are LNHDA and SQIVND (reference sequence). Trimming removed 0 bases from V and 6 bases from J, with 11 bases in between. CDR3 size: 14 residues. CDR3 sequence reads: CASSIEPGFPEAFF. The CDR3 DNA reads as TGTGCCAGTAGTATAGAACCCGGGTTCCCTGAAGCTTTCTTT. The full variable domain, in which reference TRBV19 and TRBJ1-1 provide the parts outside the CDR3, is DGGITQSPKYLFRKEGQNVTLSCEQNLNHDAMYWYRQDPGQGLRLIYYSQIVNDFQKGDIAEGYSVSREKKESFPLTVTSAQKNPTAFYLCASSIEPGFPEAFFGQGTRLTVV.

As for this clone: Other nucleotide sequences in the sample specify the same CDR3. The V gene is TRBV9, the J gene TRBJ1-2, with D possibly being TRBD1 (6 bases). From germline, CDR1 is SGDLS and CDR2 YYNGEE. The CDR3 sequence is 13 residues long. V lost 0 bases and J 5 bases, leaving 8 bases between the germline ends. The CDR3 bases are TGTGCCAGCAGCGTAGTAGGGGGATATGGCTACACCTTC. This gives the protein CASSVVGGYGYTF.

This chain joins TRBV7-9 and TRBJ1-5, with 10 positions matching TRBD1. The CDR3 covers 14 residues. Germline lookup yields CDR1 SEHNR and CDR2 FQNEAQ (reference sequence). V shed 5 bases and J 10 bases; nucleotides not matched to a gene: 8. The CDR3 spells CASSPAGQGTPQHF. The CDR3 nucleotides are TGTGCCAGCAGCCCCGCGGGACAGGGGACTCCCCAGCATTTT. Full variable domain (remainder filled in from reference TRBV7-9 and TRBJ1-5): DTGVSQNPRHKITKRGQNVTFRCDPISEHNRLYWYRQTLGQGPEFLTYFQNEAQLEKSRLLSDRFSAERPKGSFSTLEIQRTEQGDSAMYLCASSPAGQGTPQHFGDGTRLSIL.

V and J are TRBV5-1 and TRBJ2-2; tentatively, D is TRBD2 (7 bases). V was pared by 4 bases and J by 2 bases, with 15 bases between. Germline V gene lookup returns CDR1 SGHRS and CDR2 YFSETQ. CDR3 length: 16 residues. The CDR3 is CASSPLGGRNTGELFF. The DNA of the CDR3 is TGCGCCAGCAGCCCGCTGGGGGGGCGAAACACCGGGGAGCTGTTTTTT.

This clone was detected only a few times. The chain combines TRBV2 with TRBJ2-3; 8 bases are a match to TRBD2. V lost 8 bases to trimming and J lost 13 bases; unmatched junction nucleotides: 5. The CDR3 is 10 residues long. The germline gives CDR1 SNHLY, CDR2 FYNNEI. The CDR3 sequence: CASRTSFEYF. CDR3 DNA sequence: TGTGCCAGCCGGACTAGCTTCGAGTATTTT.

V is TRBV5-1 and J is TRBJ2-7; 11 bases align to TRBD2. Germline values: CDR1 SGHRS, CDR2 YFSETQ. CDR3 length equals 13 residues. The V segment lost 5 bases and the J segment 5 bases; nucleotides outside the gene matches: 3. The CDR3 spells CASRGTSGDEQYF. CDR3 bases: TGCGCCAGCAGGGGGACTAGCGGCGACGAGCAGTACTTC.

The CDR3 spells CASSLTTAHTEAFF. The DNA of the CDR3 is TGTGCCAGCAGCCTAACGACAGCGCACACTGAAGCTTTCTTT. The chain combines TRBV7-2 with TRBJ1-1, with a possible D match to TRBD1 (5 bases). Germline CDR1 is SGHTA and CDR2 is FQGNSA. The CDR3 is 14 residues long. With 5 bases removed from V and 3 bases from J, the gap between germline ends came to 13 bases.

This chain connects TRBV6-1 to TRBJ2-2; possible D gene TRBD1, 6 bases. The CDR3 spans 15 residues. Trimming left V 2 bases short and J 3 bases short, with 10 bases between. Germline CDR1 reads MNHNS; CDR2 reads SASEGT. The CDR3 DNA reads TGTGCCAGCAGTGAAAATGACAGGTACACCGGGGAGCTGTTTTTT. Its protein product is CASSENDRYTGELFF.

The J gene is TRBJ1-1, the V gene TRBV20-1, with TRBD1 as a possible D gene (5 bases). The CDR3 contains 11 residues. Germline V gives CDR1 DFQATT, CDR2 SNEGSKA (reference sequence). Trimming pared 2 bases from V and 11 bases from J, leaving 12 bases between. In DNA, the CDR3 is TGCAGTGCTAGACCCGGGGGGTCGGCTTTCTTT. Translated, it gives CSARPGGSAFF.

The chain recombines TRBV6-5 with TRBJ1-3; D is ambiguous. Trimming removed 10 bases from V and 0 bases from J, with 10 bases in between. The CDR3 has 13 residues. Germline CDR1 MNHEY, CDR2 SVGAGI. The CDR3 here is CATRRGSGNTIYF. The CDR3 region has the DNA TGTGCCACCCGGCGCGGCTCTGGAAACACCATATATTTT.

The chain joins TRBV2 to TRBJ2-7, with D possibly being TRBD1 (6 bases). The V end was cut by 5 bases, the J end by 12 bases, with 11 bases between. The CDR3 length is 10 residues. Per the germline V gene, CDR1 is SNHLY and CDR2 is FYNNEI. The chain's CDR3 is CASSHPGAYF. The CDR3 nucleotides read TGTGCCAGCAGTCACCCAGGGGCGTACTTC.

The CDR3 DNA follows: TGTGCCAGCAGCCAAGGGATCAGAGGTACCGGGGAGCTGTTTTTT. Translated: CASSQGIRGTGELFF. The chain carries TRBV3-1 (or the pseudogene TRBV3-2) and TRBJ2-2; D unclear. V shed 1 base and J shed 5 bases, with 11 bases lying between them. Germline CDR1 LGHDT, CDR2 YNNKEL (reference sequence). The CDR3 length is 15 residues.

This clone came up once. V gene TRBV5-1 combines with J gene TRBJ2-1; D ambiguous. Trimming removed 0 bases at V and 9 bases at J, with 10 bases between. The V gene's germline CDR1 is SGHRS and CDR2 YFSETQ. This CDR3 contains 13 residues. CDR3 nucleotide sequence: TGCGCCAGCAGCTTGGCAAGTCACTTTGAGCAGTTCTTC. Protein product: CASSLASHFEQFF.

In this sample, this clone turned up a few times. This sequence joins TRBV5-8 and TRBJ2-3; D ambiguous. The length of the CDR3 is 14 residues. Per germline, CDR1 SGHTS and CDR2 YDEGEE. V was shortened by 4 bases and J by 4 bases, with 13 bases between the two germline ends. The CDR3 sequence is CASSRTQIPDTQYF. The CDR3, as DNA: TGTGCCAGCAGCCGCACACAGATCCCAGATACGCAGTATTTT.

V gene TRBV5-4 combines with J gene TRBJ2-2; D is possibly TRBD1 (5 bases). The CDR3 covers 14 residues. V lost 4 bases, J lost 4 bases, and 11 bases lay in between. Looked up from germline, CDR1 is SGHNT and CDR2 is YYREEE (reference sequence). The CDR3 nucleotides are TGTGCCAGCAGCCCAGGACAAGTCACCGGGGAGCTGTTTTTT. Translating it yields CASSPGQVTGELFF.

The V gene is TRBV28, the J gene TRBJ2-3; D unresolved. The CDR3 sequence is 12 residues long. Trimming left V 5 bases short and J 2 bases short, with 5 bases between. Germline V gives CDR1 MDHEN, CDR2 SYDVKM. The chain's CDR3 is CASSPSTDTQYF. The CDR3 nucleotides are TGTGCCAGCAGTCCCTCCACAGATACGCAGTATTTT.

This clone was seen just once. The chain has TRBV6-5 and TRBJ2-1; TRBD1 might be the D (6 bases). The CDR3 covers 15 residues. Germline V CDR1 and CDR2: MNHEY, SVGAGI. Trimming shortened V by 6 bases and J by 9 bases, and 21 bases separated the two germline ends. CDR3 DNA sequence: TGTGCCAGCAGCAGTAGGGCAGGGGTAACGGCTGAGCAGTTCTTC. As protein: CASSSRAGVTAEQFF.

This rearrangement joins TRBV6-5 to TRBJ1-2; D is possibly TRBD1 (5 bases). This CDR3 contains 14 residues. With 6 bases removed from V and 0 bases from J, the gap between germline ends came to 11 bases. Germline V gene data show CDR1 as MNHEY and CDR2 as SVGAGI. The CDR3 spells CASRKEGANYGYTF. In nucleotides, the CDR3 is TGTGCCAGCAGGAAGGAAGGGGCTAACTATGGCTACACCTTC.

The chain combines TRBV11-1 with TRBJ1-1; D ambiguous. The germline gives CDR1 SGHAT, CDR2 FQDESV (reference sequence). Between the trimmed V and J ends, which lost 1 base and 1 base, there was a span of 4 bases. This CDR3 is 13 amino acids long. CDR3 bases: TGTGCCAGCAGCTTAGGAGGGAACACTGAAGCTTTCTTT. Protein: CASSLGGNTEAFF.

This clone has a single count. This chain connects TRBV19 to TRBJ2-5; D not certain. CDR3 length equals 13 residues. The V end lost 3 bases, the J end lost 4 bases, and 9 bases lay between the germline ends. Germline CDR1 and CDR2: LNHDA and SQIVND (reference sequence). The CDR3 region is CASSIGRRETQYF. DNA for the CDR3: TGTGCCAGTAGTATCGGCAGGCGAGAGACCCAGTACTTC.

The V gene is TRBV14, the J gene TRBJ1-2; 7 bases fit TRBD1. The germline V gene encodes CDR1 SGHDN and CDR2 FVKESK. V was pared by 4 bases and J by 6 bases, with 8 bases of the junction left unmatched. This CDR3 region has 14 residues. This CDR3 is CASSPNRGRNGYTF. The CDR3 DNA is TGTGCCAGCAGCCCTAACAGGGGTAGGAATGGCTACACCTTC. The variable domain in full, completed from reference TRBV14 and TRBJ1-2, reads EAGVTQFPSHSVIEKGQTVTLRCDPISGHDNLYWYRRVMGKEIKFLLHFVKESKQDESGMPNNRFLAERTGGTYSTLKVQPAELEDSGVYFCASSPNRGRNGYTFGSGTRLTVV.